The source of this TCR beta chain is a study of blood T cell repertoires in COVID-19. Study background: Spain, Italy and the United States supplied samples that represented acute and convalescent COVID-19. PBMCs, B-cell-depleted T cells, or T cells were the source of the cDNA or gDNA that made up the material.

In the original analysis: Amplification of reference gene primers was used by the study to estimate nucleated cell counts. The method was immunoSEQ multiplex PCR; TCRdb's version includes in-frame clones alone and lacks a portion of them. The DNA was the basis for D and trimming; V, J and clone size are from that table. Of 60,000 to 75,000 clones listed, more than 70% are singletons. The germline gives CDR1 MNHNS, CDR2 SASEGT. This CDR3 contains 19 residues. Deletions cut 0 bases from V and 1 base from J, with 18 bases between. The sequence came from a man aged 60-69 years with acute or convalescent COVID-19. Sequencing input: peripheral blood. V is TRBV6-1 and J is TRBJ2-2; D is possibly TRBD1 (6 bases). This chain's CDR3 is CASSEALHRQVENTGELFF. In nucleotides, the CDR3 is TGTGCCAGCAGTGAAGCCTTACACAGACAGGTAGAGAACACCGGGGAGCTGTTTTTT.